The 21 T cell receptor beta chains listed next were all sequenced from one sample in a study of shared clonotypes between healthy human individuals. Positively selected for CCR7, the CD45RO-negative cells used as naive CD8 cells excluded terminally differentiated effector memory CD45RA+ cells. Using immunoSEQ multiplex PCR, the repertoire was profiled, and TCRdb retains in-frame clones only, with some absent. The table includes approximately 2,000,000 clones, around 93% detected once. The source material was naive CD8+ T cells from PBMCs. All receptors come from a young man in good health. Some clones in this sample may be carry-over from other donors' samples.

The V and J genes are TRBV28 and TRBJ1-2; D possibly corresponds to TRBD1 (6 bases). Trimming pared 5 bases from V and 6 bases from J, leaving 10 bases between. Germline CDR1 MDHEN, CDR2 SYDVKM. The CDR3 extends over 12 amino acids. This CDR3 reads CASSMGHDGYTF. The CDR3, as DNA: TGTGCCAGCAGTATGGGACACGATGGCTACACCTTC.

The chain is built from TRBV4-2 and TRBJ1-5; TRBD1 is a possible D gene (5 bases). The CDR3 sequence is 17 residues long. Trimming left V 4 bases short and J 0 bases short, with 16 bases between. Looked up from germline, CDR1 is LGHNA and CDR2 is YNFKEQ. CDR3 DNA sequence: TGTGCCAGCAGCCCCGACTTCGGGGGATATAGCAATCAGCCCCAGCATTTT. This sequence encodes CASSPDFGGYSNQPQHF.

This CDR3 is CSVEVAQAAYEQYF. As DNA, the CDR3 is TGCAGCGTTGAAGTAGCACAGGCAGCGTACGAGCAGTACTTC. The rearrangement joins TRBV29-1 to TRBJ2-7; tentative D call: TRBD1 (5 bases). The V gene lost 1 base and the J gene lost 4 bases, with 14 bases spanning the gap. The CDR3 is 14 amino acids. Germline CDR1 and CDR2: SQVTM and ANQGSEA.

The CDR3 reads CASSLMGVGEQFF. As DNA, the CDR3 is TGTGCCAGCAGTTTGATGGGGGTTGGTGAGCAGTTCTTC. This rearrangement joins TRBV27 to TRBJ2-1; D possibly uses TRBD1 or TRBD2 (5 bases each). This CDR3 has 13 amino acids. V was trimmed by 3 bases and J by 9 bases, leaving 12 bases between them. Germline CDR1 reads MNHEY; CDR2 reads SMNVEV (reference sequence).

The chain couples TRBV21-1 to TRBJ1-2; TRBD1 reflects the table's D call only, with no check against the DNA. TRBV21-1 is classified as a pseudogene. CDR3 size: 18 residues. The CDR3 bases are TGTGCCAGCAGCAAGGGCGGTTTGCAGGGGCCCACTAACTATGGCTACACCTTC. Translated, it gives CASSKGGLQGPTNYGYTF.

The genes are TRBV6-6 and TRBJ2-1; possible D gene TRBD2, 5 bases. The length of the CDR3 is 16 residues. Trimming left V 5 bases short and J 0 bases short, with 14 bases between. The germline V gene has CDR1 MNHNY and CDR2 SVGAGI (reference sequence). CDR3 protein: CASSLIREPSYNEQFF. In DNA form, the CDR3 reads TGTGCCAGCAGTCTAATCCGGGAACCCTCCTACAATGAGCAGTTCTTC.

The V call is TRBV14, the J call TRBJ2-5; TRBD1 aligns across 8 bases. CDR3 length: 19 amino acids. V gave up 0 bases and J gave up 0 bases; unmatched junction bases: 12. In germline, CDR1 is SGHDN, CDR2 FVKESK. For the CDR3, the DNA is TGTGCCAGCAGCCAAGATCTTAGGACAGGGACGGGGTACCAAGAGACCCAGTACTTC. It yields the protein CASSQDLRTGTGYQETQYF.

The rearrangement uses TRBV27 and TRBJ2-7; 13 positions agree with TRBD2. The V and J ends lost 0 bases and 4 bases, in that order; junction bases with no gene match: 6. Germline values: CDR1 MNHEY, CDR2 SMNVEV (reference sequence). This CDR3 is built from 17 residues. CDR3 sequence (DNA): TGTGCCAGCAGTTTATCCCGGACTAGCGGGAGCCCTTACGAGCAGTACTTC. It specifies CASSLSRTSGSPYEQYF.

The rearrangement uses TRBV10-1 and TRBJ1-1; TRBD1 might be the D (6 bases). Germline CDR1 is WNHNN and CDR2 is SYGVQD (reference sequence). V lost 0 bases, J lost 0 bases, and 20 bases lay in between. The CDR3 has 19 amino acids. The CDR3 here is CASSESIGGKLVVNTEAFF. The CDR3 DNA reads TGCGCCAGCAGTGAGTCGATAGGGGGAAAATTAGTTGTGAACACTGAAGCTTTCTTT.

This clone was found once. The chain is built from TRBV5-5 and TRBJ1-4, with D unclear. CDR3 length equals 14 residues. Germline loops: CDR1 SGHKS, CDR2 YYEKEE (reference sequence). Trimming stripped 5 bases from V and 7 bases from J, with 15 bases between. The CDR3 loop is CASSLEYLFEKLFF. The CDR3, as DNA: TGTGCCAGCAGTCTCGAGTACCTCTTTGAAAAACTGTTTTTT.

The chain recombines TRBV7-2 with TRBJ1-1; no firm D call. CDR3 size: 16 residues. Germline V gene lookup returns CDR1 SGHTA and CDR2 FQGNSA. V shed 1 base and J shed 0 bases, with 12 bases lying between them. The DNA for the CDR3 is TGTGCCAGCAGCTTAGGGTGGGGTGGAGTGAACACTGAAGCTTTCTTT. It codes for CASSLGWGGVNTEAFF. Looking up the rest from reference TRBV7-2 and TRBJ1-1 gives the full variable domain: GAGVSQSPSNKVTEKGKDVELRCDPISGHTALYWYRQSLGQGLEFLIYFQGNSAPDKSGLPSDRFSAERTGGSVSTLTIQRTQQEDSAVYLCASSLGWGGVNTEAFFGQGTRLTVV.

This rearrangement joins TRBV18 to TRBJ2-7; 8 nucleotides match TRBD2. This CDR3 is 15 amino acids long. The V gene's germline CDR1 is KGHSH and CDR2 LQKENI. V lost 2 bases, J lost 2 bases, and 5 bases stayed unmatched. CDR3 DNA sequence: TGTGCCAGCTCACCAGTTCTAGCGGGTGCCTACGAGCAGTACTTC. As protein: CASSPVLAGAYEQYF.

The V gene is TRBV6-1, the J gene TRBJ1-2; the D gene is possibly TRBD1 (6 bases). Germline values: CDR1 MNHNS, CDR2 SASEGT. The CDR3 has 11 residues. V dropped 11 bases and J dropped 0 bases, with 7 bases sitting between them. The CDR3 nucleotides are TGTGCCGCAGGGGCTAACTATGGCTACACCTTC. It is translated as CAAGANYGYTF.

The DNA of the CDR3 is TGCGCCAGCAGCCAAGGTCCGGGACAGGGACAAGAGACCCAGTACTTC. Amino acid sequence: CASSQGPGQGQETQYF. V is TRBV4-1 and J is TRBJ2-5, with TRBD1 matching over 9 bases. The CDR3 is 16 amino acids. Per germline, CDR1 MGHRA and CDR2 YSYEKL. Trimming at V came to 1 base and at J to 2 bases, leaving 5 bases not matched to a gene.

V and J are TRBV11-2 and TRBJ1-1; a weak D match, TRBD1 (6 bases). V was cut by 5 bases and J by 1 base, with 14 bases left in between. This CDR3 has 15 residues. Germline-derived CDR1 and CDR2 are SGHAT and FQNNGV. Here the CDR3 DNA reads TGTGCCAGCAGCGACGAGGGGGGCGAGAACACTGAAGCTTTCTTT. The encoded protein is CASSDEGGENTEAFF.

The genes are TRBV19 and TRBJ1-1, with 10 bases fitting TRBD1. Trimming took 5 bases from V and 7 from J; bases not matched to a gene: 13. The germline CDR1 and CDR2 sequences are LNHDA and SQIVND (reference sequence). The CDR3 loop spans 16 amino acids. CDR3 sequence: CASSGDRGRGPLEAFF. CDR3 nucleotide sequence: TGTGCCAGTAGTGGGGACAGGGGAAGGGGCCCGCTTGAAGCTTTCTTT.

The chain links TRBV9 to TRBJ2-7; 9 nucleotides match TRBD2. The V gene's germline CDR1 is SGDLS and CDR2 YYNGEE. V was pared by 0 bases and J by 4 bases, with 8 bases of the junction left unmatched. The CDR3 is made up of 16 amino acids. CDR3 sequence: CASSVGTSATGYEQYF. In nucleotides, the CDR3 is TGTGCCAGCAGCGTAGGGACTAGCGCAACAGGGTACGAGCAGTACTTC.

J is TRBJ1-3 and V is TRBV7-9; D is possibly TRBD1 (6 bases). Deletions cut 10 bases from V and 0 bases from J, with 13 bases between. This CDR3 contains 14 residues. Per germline, CDR1 SEHNR and CDR2 FQNEAQ (reference sequence). DNA for the CDR3: TGTGCCATCCTGACAGGTTACTCTGGAAACACCATATATTTT. Its translation: CAILTGYSGNTIYF.

The J gene is TRBJ2-7, the V gene TRBV7-2; 8 bases fit TRBD2. The CDR3 runs to 14 residues. Trimming cost V 5 bases and J 2 bases; bases outside gene matches: 5. Per germline, CDR1 SGHTA and CDR2 FQGNSA. CDR3 sequence (DNA): TGTGCCAGCAGCCCAGGACTAGCTACCTACGAGCAGTACTTC. Its translation is CASSPGLATYEQYF.

The chain carries TRBV5-6 and TRBJ1-1; D gene ambiguous. The CDR3 has 14 amino acids. Germline V gene data show CDR1 as SGHDT and CDR2 as YYEEEE. V was pared by 0 bases and J by 4 bases, with 10 bases between. The CDR3 DNA reads TGTGCCAGCAGCTTGGCCAGCGGGTCCACTGAAGCTTTCTTT. Translation: CASSLASGSTEAFF.

The chain couples TRBV9 to TRBJ1-3; D not resolved. Germline assignment: CDR1 SGDLS and CDR2 YYNGEE. Trimming left V 0 bases short and J 2 bases short, with 6 bases between. The CDR3 length is 14 residues. CDR3 sequence (DNA): TGTGCCAGCAGCGTAGACAGTACTGGAAACACCATATATTTT. Its translation is CASSVDSTGNTIYF.